These T cell receptor beta chains were read from a single sample in a study of control samples from healthy donors and cancer patients. Profiled with immunoSEQ multiplex PCR; TCRdb holds only in-frame clones, not every one. The sample carries roughly 130,000 clones, roughly 84% recorded once. What was sequenced was blood. These receptors were obtained from a man between 45 and 60 years old in good health. Each CDR3 is given with its conserved first and last residue. Each record gives: V gene, J gene, clone size, D gene, CDR3 protein, CDR3 DNA. A D gene is named only where the DNA matches it firmly. The size field is filled for only some rows; it gives once, few, many or a size class.

>TRBV7-2|TRBJ2-1|.|.
CASSRSRDPQNEQFF
TGTGCCAGCAGCCGTTCCAGGGATCCCCAGAATGAGCAGTTCTTC
>TRBV5-1|TRBJ2-2|once|.
CASSWGLNTGELFF
TGCGCCAGCAGCTGGGGACTGAACACCGGGGAGCTGTTTTTT
>TRBV2|TRBJ1-1|.|TRBD1
CASRDRGHTEAFF
TGTGCCAGCCGGGACAGGGGGCACACTGAAGCTTTCTTT
>TRBV5-6|TRBJ1-2|.|.
CASSLGQEFYIF
TGTGCCAGCAGCTTGGGACAGGAGTTCTACATCTTC
>TRBV27|TRBJ2-7|.|.
CASGVEQYF
TGTGCCAGCGGAGTCGAGCAGTACTTC
>TRBV7-5|TRBJ1-6|.|.
CVRSPLTGSGSPLHF
TGTGTCAGAAGCCCCCTCACGGGTTCCGGATCACCCCTCCACTTT
>TRBV5-6|TRBJ2-1|.|TRBD1
CASSLDSGTGRNEQFF
TGTGCCAGCAGCTTGGACTCAGGGACAGGGAGAAATGAGCAGTTCTTC
>TRBV18|TRBJ1-2|.|.
CASSTQGVRGYTF
TGTGCCAGCTCAACACAGGGAGTTCGCGGCTACACCTTC
>TRBV6-1|TRBJ2-7|.|TRBD2
CASSEALLGRAALYEQYF
TGTGCCAGCAGTGAAGCGCTTCTAGGGAGGGCCGCCCTCTACGAGCAGTACTTC
>TRBV6-6|TRBJ1-6|.|TRBD1
CASRDTGVKSPLHF
TGTGCCAGCAGGGATACAGGGGTAAAATCACCCCTCCACTTT
>TRBV18|TRBJ2-5|once|.
CASSPDKQETQYF
TGTGCCAGCTCTCCCGACAAACAAGAGACCCAGTACTTC
>TRBV28|TRBJ1-2|.|.
CASTPPRVNYGYTF
TGTGCCAGCACCCCCCCCCGGGTTAACTATGGCTACACCTTC
>TRBV4-1|TRBJ1-2|.|.
CASSQRGEPHYGYTF
TGCGCCAGCAGCCAAAGAGGGGAACCCCACTATGGCTACACCTTC
>TRBV27|TRBJ2-1|few|TRBD2
CASSPLAGYYNEQFF
TGTGCCAGCAGTCCACTAGCGGGGTACTACAATGAGCAGTTCTTC
>TRBV14|TRBJ1-1|.|.
CASSQKYAASNTEAFF
TGTGCCAGCAGCCAGAAGTACGCAGCAAGCAACACTGAAGCTTTCTTT
>TRBV5-4|TRBJ2-7|.|.
CASSRDRTYEQYF
TGTGCCAGCAGCCGGGACCGGACCTACGAGCAGTACTTC
>TRBV18|TRBJ1-5|once|TRBD1
CASSPPEGAARPQHF
TGTGCCAGCTCACCACCCGAGGGGGCAGCACGGCCCCAGCATTTT
>TRBV11-3|TRBJ2-7|.|.
CASSLGEPYEQYF
TGTGCCAGCAGCTTAGGGGAGCCGTACGAGCAGTACTTC
>TRBV7-2|TRBJ2-1|.|.
CASSRGTGNNEQFF
TGTGCCAGCAGCCGCGGAACAGGAAACAATGAGCAGTTCTTC
>TRBV28|TRBJ2-1|.|.
CASSDRDSPGPIDEQFF
TGTGCCAGCAGTGACCGAGACAGCCCGGGGCCTATAGATGAGCAGTTCTTC
>TRBV6-5|TRBJ1-3|.|.
CASRIGQFSGNTIYF
TGTGCCAGCAGAATTGGACAGTTCTCTGGAAACACCATATATTTT
>TRBV5-1|TRBJ2-2|.|TRBD2
CASSSTSGGTVTGELFF
TGCGCCAGCAGCTCCACTAGCGGGGGAACTGTTACCGGGGAGCTGTTTTTT
>TRBV3-1/TRBV3-2|TRBJ1-2|.|.
CASSQGHGNYGYTF
TGTGCCAGCAGCCAAGGGCACGGGAACTATGGCTACACCTTC
>TRBV12-3/TRBV12-4|TRBJ1-6|.|.
CASSLVQRSPLHF
TGTGCCAGCAGTTTAGTACAAAGGTCACCCCTCCACTTT
>TRBV24-1|TRBJ2-5|.|.
CATSDIATQETQYF
TGTGCCACCAGTGATATAGCTACCCAAGAGACCCAGTACTTC
>TRBV9|TRBJ1-4|.|.
CASSAEGATNEKLFF
TGTGCCAGCAGCGCCGAGGGGGCAACTAATGAAAAACTGTTTTTT
>TRBV3-1/TRBV3-2|TRBJ2-2|.|.
CASSQDKGLRMGTGELFF
TGTGCCAGCAGCCAAGATAAGGGCCTAAGAATGGGCACCGGGGAGCTGTTTTTT
>TRBV4-1|TRBJ2-2|.|.
CASSQVLKRDTGELFF
TGCGCCAGCAGCCAAGTTTTGAAAAGGGACACCGGGGAGCTGTTTTTT
>TRBV19|TRBJ2-2|.|TRBD1
CASSIPGQKFTGELFF
TGTGCCAGTAGTATACCGGGACAGAAATTCACCGGGGAGCTGTTTTTT
>TRBV19|TRBJ2-7|.|.
CASSTVGGTYEQYF
TGTGCCAGTAGTACCGTCGGGGGAACCTACGAGCAGTACTTC
>TRBV11-2|TRBJ2-3|.|.
CASSFLAHRDTQYF
TGTGCCAGCAGCTTTTTGGCACACCGGGATACGCAGTATTTT
>TRBV29-1|TRBJ2-7|few|TRBD1
CSALQGNSYEQYF
TGCAGCGCCTTACAGGGGAACTCCTACGAGCAGTACTTC
>TRBV27|TRBJ1-3|.|.
CASSRTGYGNTIYF
TGTGCCAGCAGCCGTACAGGGTACGGAAACACCATATATTTT
>TRBV27|TRBJ2-7|.|TRBD1
CATLGDRVRYEQYF
TGTGCCACCCTTGGGGACAGGGTGAGGTACGAGCAGTACTTC
>TRBV28|TRBJ2-3|.|.
CASSFRGAGTDTQYF
TGTGCCAGCAGTTTCAGGGGGGCCGGCACAGATACGCAGTATTTT
>TRBV5-1|TRBJ1-2|.|TRBD1
CASSVGQGLSYGYTF
TGCGCCAGCAGCGTTGGACAGGGGTTGTCTTATGGCTACACCTTC
>TRBV28|TRBJ2-7|.|.
CASDSGFYEQYF
TGTGCCAGCGACTCAGGCTTTTACGAGCAGTACTTC
>TRBV12-3/TRBV12-4|TRBJ2-7|.|.
CASRRSSYEQYF
TGTGCCAGCCGACGGAGCTCCTACGAGCAGTACTTC
>TRBV30|TRBJ1-4|.|.
CAWSLDASNEKLFF
TGTGCCTGGAGTTTAGACGCGTCTAATGAAAAACTGTTTTTT
>TRBV28|TRBJ2-2|.|.
CATAELLFF
TGTGCCACCGCCGAGTTGCTGTTTTTT
>TRBV7-3|TRBJ2-7|.|.
CASSPAGSYEQYF
TGTGCCAGCAGCCCCGCGGGCTCCTACGAGCAGTACTTC
>TRBV6-5|TRBJ1-2|.|.
CASTRTGRVGGYTF
TGTGCCAGCACCCGAACGGGCAGGGTGGGTGGCTACACCTTC
>TRBV10-1|TRBJ1-5|.|.
CASRLTQPVPSYSNQPQHF
TGCGCCAGCAGACTGACACAACCAGTCCCCTCATATAGCAATCAGCCCCAGCATTTT
>TRBV27|TRBJ2-7|.|TRBD1
CASSLSDRDISYEQYF
TGTGCCAGCAGTTTATCTGACAGGGACATCTCCTACGAGCAGTACTTC
>TRBV27|TRBJ1-5|.|.
CASSFGQTSNQPQHF
TGTGCCAGCAGTTTCGGACAGACTAGCAATCAGCCCCAGCATTTT
>TRBV7-3|TRBJ1-6|.|.
CASSPRRGRSSYNSPLHF
TGTGCCAGCAGCCCTCGTCGGGGTCGGAGCTCCTATAATTCACCCCTCCACTTT
>TRBV5-4|TRBJ1-2|.|.
CASSLTGINYGYTF
TGTGCCAGCAGCTTGACAGGGATAAACTATGGCTACACCTTC
>TRBV29-1|TRBJ1-2|.|.
CSAYRDTRFDF
TGCAGCGCCTACCGGGACACACGGTTCGACTTC
>TRBV27|TRBJ1-5|.|TRBD1
CASNPGTGTDQPQHF
TGTGCCAGCAATCCCGGGACAGGGACCGATCAGCCCCAGCATTTT
>TRBV27|TRBJ2-7|.|.
CASSTGRDLWEQYF
TGTGCCAGCAGTACTGGACGGGACCTCTGGGAGCAGTACTTC
>TRBV4-1|TRBJ1-4|.|.
CASSQDYGEKLFF
TGCGCCAGCAGCCAAGATTACGGGGAAAAACTGTTTTTT